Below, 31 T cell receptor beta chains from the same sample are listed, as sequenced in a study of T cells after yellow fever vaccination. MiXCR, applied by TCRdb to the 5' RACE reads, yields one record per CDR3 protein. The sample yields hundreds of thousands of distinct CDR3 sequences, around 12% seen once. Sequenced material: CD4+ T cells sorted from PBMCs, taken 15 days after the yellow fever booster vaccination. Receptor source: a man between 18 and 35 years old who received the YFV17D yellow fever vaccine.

CDR3 nucleotide sequence: TGCGCCAGCAGCCCACAACCACCCTCCTTTACAGGAGATGAAAAACTGTTTTTT. The encoded protein is CASSPQPPSFTGDEKLFF. This chain uses TRBV4-1 with TRBJ1-4, with a tentative D call TRBD1 (5 bases). Germline-derived CDR1 and CDR2 are MGHRA and YSYEKL. Trimming removed 4 bases from V and 6 bases from J, with 24 bases in between. The CDR3 spans 18 residues.

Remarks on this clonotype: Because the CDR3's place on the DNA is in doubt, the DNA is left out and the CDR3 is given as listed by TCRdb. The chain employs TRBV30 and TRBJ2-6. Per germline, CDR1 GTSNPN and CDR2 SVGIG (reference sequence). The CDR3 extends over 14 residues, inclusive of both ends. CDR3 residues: CACATSSGANVLTF.

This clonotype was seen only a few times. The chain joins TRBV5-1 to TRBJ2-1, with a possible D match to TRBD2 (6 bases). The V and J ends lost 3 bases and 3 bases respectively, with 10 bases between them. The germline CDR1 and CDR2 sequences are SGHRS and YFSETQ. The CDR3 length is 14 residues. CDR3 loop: CASSSAEGYNEQFF. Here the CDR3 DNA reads TGCGCCAGCAGCTCTGCGGAGGGCTACAATGAGCAGTTCTTC.

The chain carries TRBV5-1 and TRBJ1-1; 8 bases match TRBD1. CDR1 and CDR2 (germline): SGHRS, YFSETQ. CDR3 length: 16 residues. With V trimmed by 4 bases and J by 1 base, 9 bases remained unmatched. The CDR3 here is CASSPTIGQGNTEAFF. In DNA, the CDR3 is TGCGCCAGCAGCCCAACCATAGGACAGGGGAACACTGAAGCTTTCTTT.

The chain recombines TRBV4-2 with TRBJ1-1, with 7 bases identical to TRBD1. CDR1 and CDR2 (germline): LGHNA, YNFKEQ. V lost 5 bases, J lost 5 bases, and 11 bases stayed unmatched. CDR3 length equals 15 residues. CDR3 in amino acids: CASSSRGARGTEAFF. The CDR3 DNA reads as TGTGCCAGCAGCTCCAGAGGAGCCAGGGGGACTGAAGCTTTCTTT.

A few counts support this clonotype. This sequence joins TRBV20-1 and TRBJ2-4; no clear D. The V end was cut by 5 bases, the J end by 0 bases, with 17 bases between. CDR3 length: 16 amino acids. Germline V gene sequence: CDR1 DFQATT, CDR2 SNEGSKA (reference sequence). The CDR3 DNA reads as TGCAGTGCTTCTAGGGCAGCCACCTTAGCCAAAAACATTCAGTACTTC. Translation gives CSASRAATLAKNIQYF.

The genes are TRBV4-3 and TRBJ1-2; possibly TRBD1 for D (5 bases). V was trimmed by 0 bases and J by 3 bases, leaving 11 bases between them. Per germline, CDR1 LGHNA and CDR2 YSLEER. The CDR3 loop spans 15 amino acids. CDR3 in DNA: TGCGCCAGCAGCCAAGATCTATTACAGGACTATGGCTACACCTTC. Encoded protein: CASSQDLLQDYGYTF.

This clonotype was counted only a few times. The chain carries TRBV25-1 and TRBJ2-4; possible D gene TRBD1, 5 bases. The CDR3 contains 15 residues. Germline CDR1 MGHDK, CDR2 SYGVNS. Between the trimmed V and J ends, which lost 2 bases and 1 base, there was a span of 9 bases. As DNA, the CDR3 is TGTGCCAGCAGTGAACAGGGTTCGGCCAAAAACATTCAGTACTTC. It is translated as CASSEQGSAKNIQYF. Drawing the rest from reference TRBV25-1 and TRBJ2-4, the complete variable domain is EADIYQTPRYLVIGTGKKITLECSQTMGHDKMYWYQQDPGMELHLIHYSYGVNSTEKGDLSSESTVSRIRTEHFPLTLESARPSHTSQYLCASSEQGSAKNIQYFGAGTRLSVL.

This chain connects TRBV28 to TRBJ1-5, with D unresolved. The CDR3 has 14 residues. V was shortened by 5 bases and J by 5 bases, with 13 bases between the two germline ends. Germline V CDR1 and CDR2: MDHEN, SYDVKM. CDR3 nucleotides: TGTGCCAGCAGTCCTTCGCAATTCTATCAGCCCCAGCATTTT. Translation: CASSPSQFYQPQHF.

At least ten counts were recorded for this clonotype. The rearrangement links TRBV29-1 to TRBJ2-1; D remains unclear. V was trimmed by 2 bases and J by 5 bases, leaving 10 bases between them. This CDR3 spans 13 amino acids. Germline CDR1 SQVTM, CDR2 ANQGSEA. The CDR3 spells CSVEQLMNNEQFF. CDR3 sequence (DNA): TGCAGCGTTGAACAGCTCATGAACAATGAGCAGTTCTTC.

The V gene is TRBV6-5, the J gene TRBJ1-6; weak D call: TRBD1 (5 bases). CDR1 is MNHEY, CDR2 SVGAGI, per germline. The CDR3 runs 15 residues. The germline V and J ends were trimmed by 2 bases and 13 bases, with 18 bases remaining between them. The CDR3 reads CASSYTWGGRSPLHF. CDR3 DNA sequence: TGTGCCAGCAGTTACACGTGGGGGGGGAGGTCGCCCCTCCACTTT.

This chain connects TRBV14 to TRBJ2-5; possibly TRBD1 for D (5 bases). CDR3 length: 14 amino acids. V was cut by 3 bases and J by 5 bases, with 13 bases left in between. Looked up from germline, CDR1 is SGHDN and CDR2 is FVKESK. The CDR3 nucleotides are TGTGCCAGCAGCCAGACCTGGGGCGTTGAGACCCAGTACTTC. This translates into CASSQTWGVETQYF.

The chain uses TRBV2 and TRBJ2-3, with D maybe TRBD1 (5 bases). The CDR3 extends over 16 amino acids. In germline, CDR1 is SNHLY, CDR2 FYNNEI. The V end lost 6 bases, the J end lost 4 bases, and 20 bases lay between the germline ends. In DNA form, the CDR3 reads TGTGCCAGCAGGCCGGGTGAAAGGGGATACGCAGATACGCAGTATTTT. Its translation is CASRPGERGYADTQYF.

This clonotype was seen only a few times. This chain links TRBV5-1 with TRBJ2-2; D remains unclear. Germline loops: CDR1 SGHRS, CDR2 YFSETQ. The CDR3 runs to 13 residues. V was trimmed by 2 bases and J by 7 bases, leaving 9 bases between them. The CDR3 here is CASSFQGVGELFF. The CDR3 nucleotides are TGCGCCAGCAGCTTTCAAGGCGTCGGGGAGCTGTTTTTT.

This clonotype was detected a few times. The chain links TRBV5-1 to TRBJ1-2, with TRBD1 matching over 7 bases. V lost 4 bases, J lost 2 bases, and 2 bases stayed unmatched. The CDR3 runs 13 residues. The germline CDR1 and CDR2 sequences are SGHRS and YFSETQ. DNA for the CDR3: TGCGCCAGCAGCACGGGACAGAACTATGGCTACACCTTC. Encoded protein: CASSTGQNYGYTF.

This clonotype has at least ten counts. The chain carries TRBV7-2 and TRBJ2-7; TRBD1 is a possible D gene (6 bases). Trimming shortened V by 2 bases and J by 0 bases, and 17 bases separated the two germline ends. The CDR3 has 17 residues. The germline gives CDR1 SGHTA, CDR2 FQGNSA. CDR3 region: CASSLKVQGIFSYEQYF. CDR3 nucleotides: TGTGCCAGCAGCTTAAAAGTGCAGGGGATTTTCTCCTACGAGCAGTACTTC.

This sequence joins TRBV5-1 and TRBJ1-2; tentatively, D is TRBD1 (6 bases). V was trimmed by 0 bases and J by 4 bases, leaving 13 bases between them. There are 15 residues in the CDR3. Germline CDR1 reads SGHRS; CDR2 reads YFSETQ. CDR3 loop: CASSLAQGKSYGYTF. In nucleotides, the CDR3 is TGCGCCAGCAGCTTGGCCCAGGGGAAGAGCTATGGCTACACCTTC.

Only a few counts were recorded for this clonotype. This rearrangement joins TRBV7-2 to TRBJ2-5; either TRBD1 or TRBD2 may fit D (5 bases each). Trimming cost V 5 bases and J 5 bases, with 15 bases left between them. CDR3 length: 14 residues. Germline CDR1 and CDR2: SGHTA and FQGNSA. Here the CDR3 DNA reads TGTGCCAGCAGCGTAGGAAGGGACGGGGAGACCCAGTACTTC. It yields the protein CASSVGRDGETQYF.

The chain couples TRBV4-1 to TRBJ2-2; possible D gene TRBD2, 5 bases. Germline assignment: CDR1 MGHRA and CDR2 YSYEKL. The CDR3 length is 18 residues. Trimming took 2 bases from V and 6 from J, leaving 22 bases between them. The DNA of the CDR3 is TGCGCCAGCAGCCAACCCGGAGGCCTAGCTCATAGTGCCGGGGAGCTGTTTTTT. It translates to CASSQPGGLAHSAGELFF.

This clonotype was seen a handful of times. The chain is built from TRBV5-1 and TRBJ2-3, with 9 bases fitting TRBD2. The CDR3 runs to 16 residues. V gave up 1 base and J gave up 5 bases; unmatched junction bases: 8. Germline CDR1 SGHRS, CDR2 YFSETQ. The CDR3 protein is CASSLLGGGARDTQYF. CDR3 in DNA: TGCGCCAGCAGCTTGTTAGGCGGGGGGGCAAGAGATACGCAGTATTTT. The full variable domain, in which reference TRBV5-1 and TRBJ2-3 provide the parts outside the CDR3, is KAGVTQTPRYLIKTRGQQVTLSCSPISGHRSVSWYQQTPGQGLQFLFEYFSETQRNKGNFPGRFSGRQFSNSRSEMNVSTLELGDSALYLCASSLLGGGARDTQYFGPGTRLTVL.

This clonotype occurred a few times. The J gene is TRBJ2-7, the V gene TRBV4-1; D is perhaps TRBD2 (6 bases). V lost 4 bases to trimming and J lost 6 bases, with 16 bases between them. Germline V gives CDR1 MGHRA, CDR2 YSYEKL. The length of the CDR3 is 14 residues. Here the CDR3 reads CASSPISGIGEQYF. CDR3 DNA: TGCGCCAGCAGCCCAATTAGCGGTATCGGCGAGCAGTACTTC.

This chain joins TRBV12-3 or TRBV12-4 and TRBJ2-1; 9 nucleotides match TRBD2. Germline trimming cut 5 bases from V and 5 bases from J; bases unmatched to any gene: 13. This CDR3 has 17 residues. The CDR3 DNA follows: TGTGCCAGCAGTCCTCCGGCGGGTAGCGGGGGCAACAATGAGCAGTTCTTC. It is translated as CASSPPAGSGGNNEQFF.

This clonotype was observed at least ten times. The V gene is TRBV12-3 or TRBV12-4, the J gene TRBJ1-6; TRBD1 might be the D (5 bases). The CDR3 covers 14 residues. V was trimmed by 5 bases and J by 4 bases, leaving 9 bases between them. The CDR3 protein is CASSPGPYNSPLHF. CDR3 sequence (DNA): TGTGCCAGCAGTCCGGGACCGTATAATTCACCCCTCCACTTT.

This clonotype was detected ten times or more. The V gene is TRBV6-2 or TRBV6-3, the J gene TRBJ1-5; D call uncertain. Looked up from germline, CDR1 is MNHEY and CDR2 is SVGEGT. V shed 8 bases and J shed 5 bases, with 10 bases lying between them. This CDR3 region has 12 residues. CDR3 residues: CASASSYQPQHF. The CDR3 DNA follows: TGTGCCAGCGCTTCCTCCTATCAGCCCCAGCATTTT.

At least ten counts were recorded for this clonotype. The CDR3 DNA sequence: TGTGCCAGCAGCCCCGGGAGGGACACAGATACGCAGTATTTT. The encoded protein is CASSPGRDTDTQYF. The chain combines TRBV7-9 with TRBJ2-3; 8 nucleotides align to TRBD2. CDR1 and CDR2 from the germline V gene are SEHNR and FQNEAQ (reference sequence). This CDR3 is 14 amino acids long. The V and J ends lost 5 bases and 2 bases, in that order; junction bases with no gene match: 3.

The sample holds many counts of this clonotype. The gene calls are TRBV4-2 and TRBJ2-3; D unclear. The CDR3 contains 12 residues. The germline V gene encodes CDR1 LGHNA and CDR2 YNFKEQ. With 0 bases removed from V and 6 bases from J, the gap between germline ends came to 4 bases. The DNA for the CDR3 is TGTGCCAGCAGCCAAGATCGGGATACGCAGTATTTT. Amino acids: CASSQDRDTQYF.

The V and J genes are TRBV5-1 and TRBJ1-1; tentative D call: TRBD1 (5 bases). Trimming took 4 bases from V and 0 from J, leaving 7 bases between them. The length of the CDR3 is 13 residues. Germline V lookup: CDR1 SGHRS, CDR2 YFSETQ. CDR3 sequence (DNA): TGCGCCAGCAGCGGGGCTTTGAACACTGAAGCTTTCTTT. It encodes CASSGALNTEAFF.

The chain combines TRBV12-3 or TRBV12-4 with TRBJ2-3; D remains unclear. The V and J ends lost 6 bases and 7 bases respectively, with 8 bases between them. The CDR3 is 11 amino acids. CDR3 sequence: CASSRSNTQYF. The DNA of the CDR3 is TGTGCCAGCAGCCGCAGCAATACGCAGTATTTT.

CDR3 loop: CASSRSGQPINYGYTF. The CDR3 DNA reads as TGTGCCAGCAGTCGGTCGGGACAACCCATAAACTATGGCTACACCTTC. The gene calls are TRBV6-1 and TRBJ1-2, with D maybe TRBD1 (6 bases). The V end was cut by 5 bases, the J end by 2 bases, with 18 bases between. The germline V gene encodes CDR1 MNHNS and CDR2 SASEGT. The CDR3 consists of 16 residues.

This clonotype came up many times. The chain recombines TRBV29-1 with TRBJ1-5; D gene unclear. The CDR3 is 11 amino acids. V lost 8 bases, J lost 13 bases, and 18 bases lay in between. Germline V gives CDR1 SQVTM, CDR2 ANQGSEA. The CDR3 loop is CSTKVDGSQHF. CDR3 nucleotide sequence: TGCAGCACAAAAGTCGACGGCTCTCAGCATTTT.

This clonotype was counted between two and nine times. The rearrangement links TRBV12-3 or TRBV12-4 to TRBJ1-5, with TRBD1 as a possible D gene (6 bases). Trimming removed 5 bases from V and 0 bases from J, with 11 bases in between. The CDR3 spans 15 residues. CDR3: CASSGQSSSNQPQHF. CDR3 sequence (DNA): TGTGCCAGCAGTGGACAGAGCTCTAGCAATCAGCCCCAGCATTTT.